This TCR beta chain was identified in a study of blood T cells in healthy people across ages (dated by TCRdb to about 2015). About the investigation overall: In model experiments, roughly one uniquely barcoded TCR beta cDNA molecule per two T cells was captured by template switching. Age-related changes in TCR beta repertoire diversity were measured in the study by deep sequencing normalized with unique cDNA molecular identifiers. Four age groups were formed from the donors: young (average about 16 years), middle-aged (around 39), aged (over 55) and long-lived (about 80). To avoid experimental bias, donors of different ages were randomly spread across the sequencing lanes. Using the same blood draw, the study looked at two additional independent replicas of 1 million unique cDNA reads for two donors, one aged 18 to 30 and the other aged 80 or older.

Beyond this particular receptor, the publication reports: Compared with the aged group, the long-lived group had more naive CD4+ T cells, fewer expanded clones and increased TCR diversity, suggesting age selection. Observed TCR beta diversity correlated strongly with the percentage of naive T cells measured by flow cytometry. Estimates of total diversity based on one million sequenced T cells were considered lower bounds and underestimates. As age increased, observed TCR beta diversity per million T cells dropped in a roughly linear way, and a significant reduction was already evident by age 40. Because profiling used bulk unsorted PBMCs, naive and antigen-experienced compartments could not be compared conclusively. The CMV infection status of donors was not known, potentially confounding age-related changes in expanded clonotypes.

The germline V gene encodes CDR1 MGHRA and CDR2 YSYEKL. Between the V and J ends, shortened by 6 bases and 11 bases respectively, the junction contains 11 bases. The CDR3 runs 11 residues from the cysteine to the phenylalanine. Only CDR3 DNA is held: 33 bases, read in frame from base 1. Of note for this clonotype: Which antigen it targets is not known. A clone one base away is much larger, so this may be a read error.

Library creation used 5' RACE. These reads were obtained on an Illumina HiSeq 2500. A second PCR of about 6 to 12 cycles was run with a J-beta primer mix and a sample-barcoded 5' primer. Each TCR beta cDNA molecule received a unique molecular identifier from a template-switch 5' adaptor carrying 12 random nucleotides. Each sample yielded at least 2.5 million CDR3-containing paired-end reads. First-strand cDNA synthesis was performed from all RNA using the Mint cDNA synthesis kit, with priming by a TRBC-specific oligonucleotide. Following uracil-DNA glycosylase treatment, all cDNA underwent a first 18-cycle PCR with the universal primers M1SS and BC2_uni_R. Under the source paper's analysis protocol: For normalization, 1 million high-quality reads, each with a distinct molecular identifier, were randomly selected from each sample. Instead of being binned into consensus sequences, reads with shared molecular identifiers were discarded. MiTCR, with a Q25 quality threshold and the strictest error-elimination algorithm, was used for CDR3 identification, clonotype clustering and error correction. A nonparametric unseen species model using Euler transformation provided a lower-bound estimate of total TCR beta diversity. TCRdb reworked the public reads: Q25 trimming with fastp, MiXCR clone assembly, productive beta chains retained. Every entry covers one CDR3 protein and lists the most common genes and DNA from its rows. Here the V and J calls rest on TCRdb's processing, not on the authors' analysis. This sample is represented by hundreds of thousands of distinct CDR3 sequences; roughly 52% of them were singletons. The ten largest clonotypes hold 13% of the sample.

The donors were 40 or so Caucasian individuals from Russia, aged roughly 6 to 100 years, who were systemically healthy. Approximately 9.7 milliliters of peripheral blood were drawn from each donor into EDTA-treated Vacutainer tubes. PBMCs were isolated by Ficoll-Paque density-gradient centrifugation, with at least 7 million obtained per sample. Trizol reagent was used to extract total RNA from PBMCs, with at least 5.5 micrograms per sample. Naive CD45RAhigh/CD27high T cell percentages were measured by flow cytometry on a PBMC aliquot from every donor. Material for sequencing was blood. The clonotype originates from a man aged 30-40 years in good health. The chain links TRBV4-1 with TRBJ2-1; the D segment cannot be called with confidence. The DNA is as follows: TGCGCCAGCAGGTTTAATAGTCAGCAGTTCTTC. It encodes CASRFNSQQFF.